This is a list of T cell receptor beta chains from one sample in a study of Graves' ophthalmopathy and Graves' hyperthyroidism. One entry per CDR3 protein results from TCRdb running MiXCR on the multiplex PCR reads. The profile shows 400,000 to 450,000 distinct CDR3 sequences, 20% to 25% of them singletons. Input material: peripheral blood. All receptors derive from a woman under 30 with stable Graves' hyperthyroidism. Both conserved end residues are part of each CDR3. The D gene is left open where the match is weak. Clone size, where shown, is once, few, many, or a class for clones that have expanded.

clone_size d_call j_call v_call cdr3_aa cdr3_nt
many TRBD2 TRBJ2-4 TRBV6-1 CASSRTSGGPNVIQYF TGTGCCAGCAGTAGAACTAGCGGGGGGCCGAATGTCATTCAGTACTTC
many - TRBJ1-2 TRBV13 CASSPLPTRNGIDYGYTF TGTGCCAGCAGCCCTCTCCCAACAAGGAATGGAATCGACTATGGCTACACCTTC
- TRBD2 TRBJ2-5 TRBV4-2 CASSQDPGGPSETQYF TGTGCCAGCAGCCAAGATCCGGGAGGGCCGTCGGAGACCCAGTACTTC
many TRBD1 TRBJ1-5 TRBV4-1 CASSQDYGTGGDQPQHF TGCGCCAGCAGCCAAGATTACGGGACAGGGGGCGATCAGCCCCAGCATTTT
many - TRBJ2-7 TRBV20-1 CSAGPSTGIYEQYF TGCAGTGCTGGTCCTTCGACAGGAATCTACGAGCAGTACTTC
many - TRBJ1-5 TRBV6-1 CASSEWGGGSDQPQHF TGTGCCAGCAGTGAATGGGGGGGCGGAAGCGATCAGCCCCAGCATTTT
- - TRBJ1-1 TRBV19 CVSTPTGSSNTEAFF TGTGTCAGTACCCCAACGGGCAGTTCGAACACTGAAGCTTTCTTT
many - TRBJ2-6 TRBV6-2/TRBV6-3 CASSPPGIAGANVLTF TGTGCCAGCAGTCCCCCCGGAATTGCTGGGGCCAACGTCCTGACTTTC
- - TRBJ1-1 TRBV6-1 CASNAGLNTEAFF TGTGCCAGCAACGCCGGCTTGAACACTGAAGCTTTCTTT
- TRBD1 TRBJ2-5 TRBV27 CATSPWGRGQETQYF TGTGCCACCTCCCCATGGGGCAGGGGGCAAGAGACCCAGTACTTC
many - TRBJ1-1 TRBV9 CASSPPVGDAFF TGTGCCAGCAGCCCCCCCGTGGGGGATGCTTTCTTT
many - TRBJ2-7 TRBV11-2 CASSPGGPEDEQYF TGTGCCAGCAGCCCAGGGGGGCCTGAGGACGAGCAGTACTTC
many - TRBJ1-2 TRBV6-2/TRBV6-3 CASSSPPYGYTF TGTGCCAGCAGTTCTCCTCCCTATGGCTACACCTTC
many - TRBJ2-7 TRBV6-1 CASSERWSYEQYF TGTGCCAGCAGTGAACGTTGGAGCTACGAGCAGTACTTC
- TRBD1 TRBJ1-6 TRBV12-3/TRBV12-4 CATGDSYNSPLHF TGTGCCACGGGGGACAGTTATAATTCACCCCTCCACTTT
many - TRBJ1-6 TRBV9 CASSVKWDSPLHF TGTGCCAGCAGCGTAAAGTGGGATTCACCCCTCCACTTT
many TRBD1 TRBJ2-7 TRBV20-1 CSARDIIRGQGAGEQYF TGCAGTGCTAGAGATATCATAAGGGGCCAGGGGGCTGGAGAGCAGTACTTC
- TRBD2 TRBJ2-6 TRBV9 CASSVAWGGPASSGANVLTF TGTGCCAGCAGCGTAGCATGGGGGGGACCGGCGTCCTCTGGGGCCAACGTCCTGACTTTC
many TRBD1 TRBJ2-7 TRBV20-1 CSARARTGSTYEQYF TGCAGTGCTAGAGCCCGGACAGGGAGCACCTACGAGCAGTACTTC
- - TRBJ1-6 TRBV6-1 CASSEDETAPLHF TGTGCCAGCAGTGAAGATGAGACGGCACCCCTCCACTTT
many - TRBJ1-1 TRBV29-1 CSVWDGYTEAFF TGCAGCGTCTGGGACGGATATACTGAAGCTTTCTTT
- - TRBJ2-7 TRBV6-1 CAIGPNLREQYF TGTGCCATTGGCCCTAACTTGAGGGAGCAGTACTTC
many TRBD1 TRBJ2-7 TRBV5-5 CASSWDRDSYEQYF TGTGCCAGCAGCTGGGACAGAGACTCCTACGAGCAGTACTTC
many - TRBJ1-3 TRBV12-3/TRBV12-4 CASSFQASGGNTIYF TGTGCCAGCAGTTTCCAGGCTTCGGGAGGAAACACCATATATTTT
- TRBD1 TRBJ1-1 TRBV12-3/TRBV12-4 CASSTPGQGSTEAFF TGTGCCAGCAGTACCCCGGGACAGGGGTCCACTGAAGCTTTCTTT
- - TRBJ2-7 TRBV5-4 CASSFLTNEEQYF TGTGCCAGCAGCTTTTTGACCAACGAAGAGCAGTACTTC
many - TRBJ1-1 TRBV19 CASSINMAAAEAFF TGTGCCAGTAGTATTAATATGGCAGCCGCTGAAGCTTTCTTT
many TRBD2 TRBJ2-5 TRBV29-1 CSSGDSGRWETQYF TGCAGCAGCGGGGATAGCGGGAGGTGGGAGACCCAGTACTTC
many - TRBJ2-4 TRBV4-1 CASSRPLGGAAKNIQYF TGCGCCAGCAGCCGCCCCCTGGGGGGAGCCGCCAAAAACATTCAGTACTTC
- - TRBJ1-1 TRBV6-2/TRBV6-3 CASSTRVHKNTEAFF TGTGCCAGCAGCACCCGGGTTCACAAGAACACTGAAGCTTTCTTT
many - TRBJ1-2 TRBV7-3 CASSLPEPSGYTF TGTGCCAGCAGCTTACCAGAGCCGTCAGGCTACACCTTC
many - TRBJ1-1 TRBV4-1 CASSRDGTGNTEAFF TGCGCCAGCAGCCGAGATGGGACGGGGAACACTGAAGCTTTCTTT
- - TRBJ1-1 TRBV7-3 CASSLQGAEQAFF TGTGCCAGCAGCTTACAAGGTGCGGAACAAGCTTTCTTT
many - TRBJ1-1 TRBV18 CASSPMTGVNTEAFF TGTGCCAGCTCACCTATGACAGGAGTGAACACTGAAGCTTTCTTT